These T cell receptor beta chains were read from a single sample in a study of T cell responses to AZD1222 COVID-19 vaccine. Profiling relied on immunoSEQ multiplex PCR, and the TCRdb table lists in-frame clones only, not all of them. The sample comprises about 110,000 clones, approximately 90% of which are singletons, and roughly 5.6% rests with the top ten. The starting material was peripheral blood, obtained 28 days after the second AZD1222 dose. The source is an adult who received the AZD1222 COVID-19 vaccine. Both conserved end residues are part of each CDR3. Not all rows give a size; the values are once, few, many and, for expanded clones, a class.

>13|-|TRBV11-2
CASSWGGGYGYTF
>17|-|TRBV24-1
CATSDRGRGVTNEKLFF
>15|-|TRBV15
CATSRVGSHADTQYF
>15|-|TRBV9
CASSERTSSYNEQFF
>12|-|TRBV6-4
CASTGVGTEAFF
>17|-|TRBV19
CASSPEGRGRGSDTQYF
>13|few|TRBV9
CASSVDAGTEAFF
>12|once|TRBV5-1
CASSPGNTEAFF
>12|-|TRBV2
CARTGANSPLHF
>14|-|TRBV9
CASSSWGGQETQYF
>13|-|TRBV5-1
CASRLSGANEQFF
>15|-|TRBV19
CASSLRQGRTEKLFF
>15|-|TRBV7-9
CASSSGRGADYEQYF
>13|-|TRBV12-3/TRBV12-4
CASRETANYGYTF
>13|-|TRBV12-3/TRBV12-4
CASSRTVYNEQFF
>17|-|TRBV7-9
CASSLLGQPEDKETQYF
>17|-|TRBV19
CASSRWAVDLSNYGYTF
>15|-|TRBV28
CASGPGTGGSYGYTF
>14|-|TRBV6-1
CASSEQGEDTEAFF
>13|-|TRBV28
CASSLDRVYGYTF
>16|-|TRBV11-2
CASSLLGTSGRVEQFF
>16|-|TRBV7-9
CASTPLQGWMNTEAFF
>13|-|TRBV3-1/TRBV3-2
CASSHLPRGEQYF
>16|-|TRBV4-1
CASSHTGARAGNEQFF
>17|-|TRBV19
CASSPGGLSQGAGELFF
>16|once|TRBV7-6
CASSLNSGGFSYEQYF
>14|-|TRBV6-5
CASSPTWSYNEQFF
>13|-|TRBV2
CATRTRVNTEAFF
>14|-|TRBV11-2
CASSLLGSTDTQYF
>12|-|TRBV12-3/TRBV12-4
CASSLVNYGYTF
>13|-|TRBV28
CASSRPTGGVWYF
>14|-|TRBV7-2
CASSLRQAAYEQYF
>12|-|TRBV2
CASSLWNYGYTF
>12|-|TRBV29-1
CSAGTVNTEAFF
>14|-|TRBV19
CASRRQGANYGYTF
>16|-|TRBV7-7
CASSLAAGGLDYGYTF
>12|-|TRBV28
CASSLFTDTQYF
>14|-|TRBV19
CASSMASGSYEQYF
>15|-|TRBV9
CASSVDGNPYNEQFF
>14|-|TRBV5-5
CASSSGQYTGELFF
>16|-|TRBV5-1
CASSLEVAGSTDTQYF
>16|-|TRBV6-4
CASSAGTGGGTDTQYF
>15|-|TRBV11-2
CASSSRLAVTYEQYF
>18|few|TRBV28
CASSLVPPGQGVRETQYF
>13|-|TRBV7-2
CASSLRQGSEQYF
>13|-|TRBV7-9
CASSFGTSREQFF
>15|-|TRBV7-2
CASSLDLASTDTQYF
>15|-|TRBV27
CASSLWPGAGNTIYF
>15|-|TRBV7-2
CASSPPRVLYNEQFF
>12|-|TRBV7-9
CASSPNYNEQFF
>15|once|TRBV27
CASSLSATSNTEAFF
>17|-|TRBV15
CATSRDLRTGNTGELFF
>15|-|TRBV7-8
CASSPGVTSYNEQFF